The following is a T cell receptor (beta chain) sequence with its context. The antigen remains undetermined. The entry originates in a study of chemoradiotherapy in HPV16-positive cancers. Regarding the study as a whole: Candidate HPV-specific clones and E7-related TCR motifs grew in tumor during treatment. HPV-specific T cells were functionally defined from only a couple of HPV16-positive patients. HPV-responsive T-cell expansion during chemoradiotherapy was linked to improved recurrence-free survival in HPV16-positive patients.

This CDR3 region has 17 residues. The germline gives CDR1 SQVTM, CDR2 ANQGSEA. V lost 1 base, J lost 3 bases, and 12 bases stayed unmatched. The assay was immunoSEQ multiplex PCR, and TCRdb's table has in-frame clones only and misses some. Of tens of thousands of clones listed, more than 75% are singletons. The source is a human donor with HPV-associated anogenital cancer. The sample in question was blood, obtained from a patient who underwent chemoradiotherapy. V gene TRBV29-1 combines with J gene TRBJ1-2, with 9 nucleotides matching TRBD1. The CDR3 sequence is CSVEGVGTGLVDYGYTF. CDR3 nucleotide sequence: TGCAGCGTTGAAGGGGTAGGGACAGGGCTTGTTGACTATGGCTACACCTTC.